This T cell receptor (beta chain) was sequenced during a study of CD8 T cells in Susac syndrome. The CDR3 is 17 residues long. Germline V CDR1 and CDR2: MNHEY, SVGAGI. Random hexamers were used to reverse transcribe the RNA input (about 0.5 to 1 ug). The CDR3 of TCR beta was amplified by immunoSEQ multiplex PCR across 54 Vbeta and 13 Jbeta. TCRdb reprocessed the immunoSEQ multiplex PCR reads via MiXCR and lists one record per CDR3 protein. The data hold approximately 150,000 distinct CDR3 sequences, with under 95% observed a single time. With regard to this clonotype: Its specificity is unknown. A junction end diverges from the germline sequence, so it may reflect a read error.

General study findings and limits: The relatively small number of individuals in the TCR sequencing and HLA analysis was acknowledged by the study.

Relapsing-remitting disease, either stable or active, was present in the treatment-naive patients who were the multiple sclerosis controls. Through negative isolation, CD4+ and CD8+ T cells were obtained, while TEMRA cells were enriched using FACS. The sequence derives from a human donor with multiple sclerosis. Specimen: CD4+ T cells from PBMCs. The chain joins TRBV6-5 to TRBJ2-3; tentatively, D is TRBD2 (7 bases). CDR3 amino acids: CASSNSLSGGRTDTQYF. For the CDR3, the DNA is TGTGCCAGCAGTAACTCCCTTTCGGGGGGCCGCACAGATACGCAGTATTTT.